These 31 T cell receptor beta chains were sequenced from one sample in a study of PD-L1 blockade in urothelial cancer. Using immunoSEQ multiplex PCR, the repertoire was profiled, and TCRdb retains in-frame clones only, with some absent. The sample contains about 84,000 clones, about four fifths of which appear only once. Here the sequenced sample was PBMCs, taken around atezolizumab (anti-PD-L1) treatment. These TCRs come from a man aged 70 or older with urothelial cancer.

The V gene is TRBV7-9, the J gene TRBJ1-4; TRBD1 matches 8 bases. V was clipped by 1 base and J by 7 bases; unmatched bases: 8. CDR3 length equals 16 residues. Germline CDR1 and CDR2: SEHNR and FQNEAQ (reference sequence). The DNA of the CDR3 is TGTGCCAGCAGCTTAGGAACAGGGGGGAGGAGTGAAAAACTGTTTTTT. Amino acid sequence: CASSLGTGGRSEKLFF.

The chain uses TRBV28 and TRBJ1-1; no definite D call. Trimming removed 4 bases from V and 5 bases from J, with 20 bases in between. CDR3 size: 16 residues. CDR1 is MDHEN, CDR2 SYDVKM, per germline. This CDR3 reads CASSSGLGGENTEAFF. The CDR3 DNA is TGTGCCAGCAGTTCCGGCCTTGGAGGTGAGAATACTGAAGCTTTCTTT.

Only one count was recorded for this clone. The CDR3 spells CASSKNQGAGNTIYF. CDR3 coding DNA: TGTGCCAGCAGCAAAAATCAGGGGGCTGGAAACACCATATATTTT. The chain combines TRBV9 with TRBJ1-3, with 7 bases lining up with TRBD1. The germline V gene encodes CDR1 SGDLS and CDR2 YYNGEE. Trimming cost V 4 bases and J 2 bases; bases outside gene matches: 6. The CDR3 is 15 residues long.

This sequence joins TRBV19 and TRBJ1-5, with 7 bases identical to TRBD1. This CDR3 contains 14 residues. The germline V gene encodes CDR1 LNHDA and CDR2 SQIVND (reference sequence). V trimming: 4 bases; J trimming: 4 bases; junction bases outside the gene matches: 4. The CDR3 sequence is CASSKGQDNQPQHF. The CDR3 DNA reads as TGTGCCAGTAGTAAAGGACAGGATAATCAGCCCCAGCATTTT.

This clone was found a few times. The chain uses TRBV7-9 and TRBJ1-1; D gene ambiguous. Per the germline V gene, CDR1 is SEHNR and CDR2 is FQNEAQ (reference sequence). This CDR3 comprises 15 residues. Trimming left V 0 bases short and J 4 bases short, with 12 bases between. The CDR3 sequence is CASSLARVYITEAFF. The CDR3 DNA reads TGTGCCAGCAGCTTAGCCCGGGTCTATATCACTGAAGCTTTCTTT. Full variable domain (remainder filled in from reference TRBV7-9 and TRBJ1-1): DTGVSQNPRHKITKRGQNVTFRCDPISEHNRLYWYRQTLGQGPEFLTYFQNEAQLEKSRLLSDRFSAERPKGSFSTLEIQRTEQGDSAMYLCASSLARVYITEAFFGQGTRLTVV.

The V gene is TRBV5-6, the J gene TRBJ1-6, with TRBD1 matching over 7 bases. V gave up 6 bases and J gave up 5 bases; unmatched junction bases: 11. This CDR3 is 16 amino acids long. Per germline, CDR1 SGHDT and CDR2 YYEEEE. The CDR3 bases are TGTGCCAGCAAATTTGGGGGGACAGCTCATAATTCACCCCTCCACTTT. It translates to CASKFGGTAHNSPLHF.

This clone has just one count. The gene calls are TRBV7-9 and TRBJ1-2; 9 bases agree with TRBD1. The V segment lost 4 bases and the J segment 2 bases; nucleotides outside the gene matches: 8. The CDR3 is made up of 16 amino acids. Germline loops: CDR1 SEHNR, CDR2 FQNEAQ (reference sequence). The CDR3 sequence: CASSSYRGRKNYGYTF. As DNA, the CDR3 is TGTGCCAGCAGCTCCTACAGGGGGCGCAAGAACTATGGCTACACCTTC.

The chain couples TRBV2 to TRBJ2-7; 8 bases agree with TRBD2. This CDR3 contains 14 residues. Trimming took 7 bases from V and 5 from J; bases not matched to a gene: 10. Per germline, CDR1 SNHLY and CDR2 FYNNEI. CDR3 protein: CASKTGTRVHEQYF. CDR3 bases: TGTGCCAGCAAAACCGGGACTAGAGTTCACGAGCAGTACTTC. Together with reference TRBV2 and TRBJ2-7, the CDR3 gives the full variable domain: EPEVTQTPSHQVTQMGQEVILRCVPISNHLYFYWYRQILGQKVEFLVSFYNNEISEKSEIFDDQFSVERPDGSNFTLKIRSTKLEDSAMYFCASKTGTRVHEQYFGPGTRLTVT.

The chain combines TRBV29-1 with TRBJ1-1; D call uncertain. The V end lost 6 bases, the J end lost 3 bases, and 14 bases lay between the germline ends. Germline V CDR1 and CDR2: SQVTM, ANQGSEA. CDR3 length equals 13 residues. This chain's CDR3 is CSVTAGEDTEAFF. CDR3 nucleotides: TGCAGCGTGACTGCCGGGGAGGACACTGAAGCTTTCTTT.

CDR3 residues: CASSLQGRDGYTF. CDR3 sequence (DNA): TGTGCCAGCAGCTTACAGGGGAGAGACGGCTACACCTTC. This chain uses TRBV5-6 with TRBJ1-2; 7 nucleotides line up with TRBD1. Germline assignment: CDR1 SGHDT and CDR2 YYEEEE. Trimming cost V 2 bases and J 8 bases; bases outside gene matches: 6. The CDR3 sequence is 13 residues long.

Only one count was recorded for this clone. The chain recombines TRBV10-3 with TRBJ2-3; tentatively, D is TRBD2 (5 bases). Germline CDR1 is ENHRY and CDR2 is SYGVKD. Trimming cost V 9 bases and J 4 bases, with 14 bases left between them. The CDR3 covers 13 residues. CDR3 loop: CAIRTGSADTQYF. DNA of the CDR3: TGTGCCATTAGGACTGGCTCGGCAGATACGCAGTATTTT.

This clone was detected only once. V and J are TRBV9 and TRBJ1-1; 9 bases are a match to TRBD1. Germline V gives CDR1 SGDLS, CDR2 YYNGEE. Unmatched junction bases numbered 9, after V lost 0 bases and J lost 3 bases. The CDR3 is made up of 17 amino acids. The CDR3 sequence is CASSVGGTGGIDTEAFF. The CDR3, as DNA: TGTGCCAGCAGCGTAGGGGGTACAGGGGGCATTGACACTGAAGCTTTCTTT. The full variable domain, with the rest looked up from reference TRBV9 and TRBJ1-1, is DSGVTQTPKHLITATGQRVTLRCSPRSGDLSVYWYQQSLDQGLQFLIQYYNGEERAKGNILERFSAQQFPDLHSELNLSSLELGDSALYFCASSVGGTGGIDTEAFFGQGTRLTVV.

This clone was detected a few times. This rearrangement joins TRBV19 to TRBJ1-6, with D possibly being TRBD1 (5 bases). CDR3 size: 15 residues. Trimming left V 6 bases short and J 7 bases short, with 16 bases between. Germline V gives CDR1 LNHDA, CDR2 SQIVND (reference sequence). The CDR3: CASRVRQGVNSPLHF. The DNA of the CDR3 is TGTGCCAGTAGAGTTCGGCAGGGTGTAAATTCACCCCTCCACTTT.

This chain uses TRBV5-6 with TRBJ2-5; 15 bases are a match to TRBD2. This CDR3 contains 15 residues. CDR1 and CDR2 (germline): SGHDT, YYEEEE. The V gene end was trimmed by 4 bases and the J gene end by 5 bases; junction bases not matched to a gene: 3. Written as DNA, the CDR3 is TGTGCCAGCAGCCGAGGGACTAGCGGGGGGGAGACCCAGTACTTC. Its protein is CASSRGTSGGETQYF.

The rearrangement joins TRBV5-5 to TRBJ1-5; D uncertain. Deletions cut 4 bases from V and 0 bases from J, with 17 bases between. The germline V gene encodes CDR1 SGHKS and CDR2 YYEKEE (reference sequence). The CDR3 is made up of 17 amino acids. CDR3 in DNA: TGTGCCAGCAGCACGAAAAATAGTCGGTTTAGCAATCAGCCCCAGCATTTT. This sequence encodes CASSTKNSRFSNQPQHF.

The chain combines TRBV5-1 with TRBJ1-1; D is unclear. V gave up 0 bases and J gave up 5 bases, with 11 bases separating them. Germline CDR1 reads SGHRS; CDR2 reads YFSETQ. The length of the CDR3 is 14 residues. The CDR3 here is CASSLGPSETEAFF. The CDR3 DNA follows: TGCGCCAGCAGCTTGGGGCCCTCGGAGACTGAAGCTTTCTTT.

The genes are TRBV5-6 and TRBJ1-4; TRBD1 agrees at 9 bases. Per germline, CDR1 SGHDT and CDR2 YYEEEE. This CDR3 region has 17 residues. Germline trimming cut 3 bases from V and 13 bases from J; bases unmatched to any gene: 19. This chain's CDR3 is CASSSGSLGTGLGGLFF. In DNA, the CDR3 is TGTGCCAGCAGCTCAGGTTCCTTAGGGACAGGGCTTGGTGGACTGTTTTTT.

The chain recombines TRBV2 with TRBJ2-3, with D perhaps TRBD1 (6 bases). Germline V gives CDR1 SNHLY, CDR2 FYNNEI. V lost 7 bases, J lost 1 base, and 15 bases lay in between. The CDR3 is 15 amino acids. The chain's CDR3 is CASKRDTSGTDTQYF. The CDR3 DNA follows: TGTGCCAGCAAGAGGGACACCTCTGGCACAGATACGCAGTATTTT. Looking up the rest from reference TRBV2 and TRBJ2-3 gives the full variable domain: EPEVTQTPSHQVTQMGQEVILRCVPISNHLYFYWYRQILGQKVEFLVSFYNNEISEKSEIFDDQFSVERPDGSNFTLKIRSTKLEDSAMYFCASKRDTSGTDTQYFGPGTRLTVL.

This chain links TRBV6-5 with TRBJ1-2, with D possibly matching TRBD1 (5 bases). The CDR3 consists of 14 residues. V lost 6 bases and J 0 bases, leaving 11 bases between the germline ends. Germline V lookup: CDR1 MNHEY, CDR2 SVGAGI. The CDR3 DNA is TGTGCCAGCAGGAGACAGACAGCTAACTATGGCTACACCTTC. The encoded protein is CASRRQTANYGYTF.

The gene calls are TRBV6-1 and TRBJ1-1; D not resolved. This CDR3 comprises 13 residues. V lost 0 bases and J lost 7, with 9 bases in between. Germline V gene sequence: CDR1 MNHNS, CDR2 SASEGT. CDR3 DNA sequence: TGTGCCAGCAGTGAAGCTTTGAAGAGTGAAGCTTTCTTT. Its translation is CASSEALKSEAFF.

V is TRBV27 and J is TRBJ1-2; tentatively, D is TRBD1 (6 bases). Germline V lookup: CDR1 MNHEY, CDR2 SMNVEV (reference sequence). Trimming left V 7 bases short and J 2 bases short, with 8 bases between. The CDR3 totals 12 residues. The CDR3 reads CASKGTNYGYTF. The CDR3 bases are TGTGCCAGCAAGGGGACAAACTATGGCTACACCTTC.

The chain carries TRBV27 and TRBJ2-3; 9 bases are a match to TRBD1. Trimming took 5 bases from V and 3 from J; bases not matched to a gene: 6. The germline V gene has CDR1 MNHEY and CDR2 SMNVEV (reference sequence). The CDR3 contains 15 residues. CDR3 sequence: CASSPWTGETDTQYF. CDR3 nucleotides: TGTGCCAGCAGTCCTTGGACAGGGGAAACAGATACGCAGTATTTT.

The V gene is TRBV13, the J gene TRBJ2-2; 8 nucleotides line up with TRBD1. From germline, CDR1 is PRHDT and CDR2 FYEKMQ (reference sequence). Trimming removed 3 bases from V and 1 base from J; junction bases left unmatched: 4. The length of the CDR3 is 16 residues. The DNA of the CDR3 is TGTGCCAGCAGCTTTAGCGGACAGGGGAACACCGGGGAGCTGTTTTTT. This translates into CASSFSGQGNTGELFF.

The table lists this clone with a count of one. This sequence joins TRBV2 and TRBJ2-5, with 12 nucleotides matching TRBD2. From germline, CDR1 is SNHLY and CDR2 FYNNEI. The CDR3 contains 16 residues. V shed 3 bases and J 1 base; nucleotides not matched to a gene: 3. The CDR3 sequence: CASSEETSGGQETQYF. The CDR3 nucleotides read TGTGCCAGCAGTGAGGAGACTAGCGGGGGCCAAGAGACCCAGTACTTC.

The genes are TRBV15 and TRBJ2-3, with D perhaps matching TRBD2 (5 bases). The CDR3 has 17 amino acids. Looked up from germline, CDR1 is LNHNV and CDR2 is YYDKDF (reference sequence). V dropped 5 bases and J dropped 0 bases, with 18 bases sitting between them. As DNA, the CDR3 is TGTGCCACCAGCTACCCGTGGCGGAGGACCAGCACAGATACGCAGTATTTT. Translated, it gives CATSYPWRRTSTDTQYF.

The V and J genes are TRBV28 and TRBJ2-6; D gene unclear. CDR3 length: 16 residues. Germline V gives CDR1 MDHEN, CDR2 SYDVKM. Trimming shortened V by 6 bases and J by 0 bases, and 12 bases separated the two germline ends. The CDR3 DNA is TGTGCCAGCAGGGCCCCATGGTCCTCTGGGGCCAACGTCCTGACTTTC. Amino acid sequence: CASRAPWSSGANVLTF.

The rearrangement links TRBV7-9 to TRBJ2-2, with 7 bases fitting TRBD1. This CDR3 comprises 15 residues. The germline V gene has CDR1 SEHNR and CDR2 FQNEAQ (reference sequence). After removal of 0 bases from V and 3 bases from J, the junction contained 1 base not matched to a gene. In nucleotides, the CDR3 is TGTGCCAGCAGCTTAGCGACAGGGCACACCGGGGAGCTGTTTTTT. Amino acids: CASSLATGHTGELFF. Variable domain in full (rest from reference TRBV7-9 and TRBJ2-2): DTGVSQNPRHKITKRGQNVTFRCDPISEHNRLYWYRQTLGQGPEFLTYFQNEAQLEKSRLLSDRFSAERPKGSFSTLEIQRTEQGDSAMYLCASSLATGHTGELFFGEGSRLTVL.

The chain has TRBV5-1 and TRBJ2-1, with 7 bases lining up with TRBD2. There are 15 residues in the CDR3. The germline CDR1 and CDR2 sequences are SGHRS and YFSETQ. With 4 bases clipped from V and 9 bases from J, the junction kept 13 bases outside the gene matches. The CDR3 here is CASSVARGVGGEQFF. For the CDR3, the DNA is TGCGCCAGCAGCGTCGCCCGGGGGGTCGGGGGTGAGCAGTTCTTC.

J is TRBJ2-1 and V is TRBV5-4; possibly TRBD2 for D (6 bases). The CDR3 totals 15 residues. CDR1 is SGHNT, CDR2 YYREEE, per germline (reference sequence). Between the trimmed V and J ends, which lost 4 bases and 12 bases, there was a span of 23 bases. The CDR3 region is CASSETGLETGGQFF. CDR3 in DNA: TGTGCCAGCAGCGAAACGGGACTCGAGACCGGGGGGCAGTTCTTC.

This clone was counted once. V gene TRBV19 combines with J gene TRBJ2-6; TRBD2 aligns across 8 bases. This CDR3 comprises 18 residues. Losses at the gene ends were 3 bases for V and 0 bases for J; bases not matched to a gene: 7. CDR1 and CDR2 from the germline V gene are LNHDA and SQIVND (reference sequence). CDR3: CASSIRGRGVSGANVLTF. CDR3 bases: TGTGCCAGTAGTATTCGTGGGCGGGGGGTCTCTGGGGCCAACGTCCTGACTTTC.

This clone has only a few counts. V and J are TRBV7-9 and TRBJ1-1; tentative D call: TRBD1 (5 bases). Germline CDR1 SEHNR, CDR2 FQNEAQ (reference sequence). The CDR3 sequence is 13 residues long. Trimming removed 2 bases at V and 5 bases at J, with 9 bases between. The CDR3 DNA sequence: TGTGCCAGCAGCTTACACGGGGGGACTGAAGCTTTCTTT. It codes for CASSLHGGTEAFF.